The present T cell receptor beta chain was sequenced within a study of blood T cell repertoires in COVID-19. Study-wide background: Material from acute and convalescent COVID-19 was sourced from the United States, Italy and Spain. T cells, B-cell-depleted T cells, or PBMCs supplied cDNA or gDNA.

The V end lost 5 bases, the J end lost 2 bases, and 16 bases lay between the germline ends. CDR1 SGHVS and CDR2 FQNEAQ come from the germline V gene. The CDR3 totals 16 residues. Source study methods: How many nucleated cells were present was estimated from reference gene primer amplification. Clones were sequenced by immunoSEQ multiplex PCR, and TCRdb holds only the in-frame ones, with some missing. The V and J calls and the clone size are those of that table, but D and trimming were determined from the DNA. The table lists tens of thousands of clones, roughly 90% of them singletons. This receptor was obtained from a man in his forties or fifties with active or convalescent COVID-19. The chain joins TRBV7-8 to TRBJ1-5, with D maybe TRBD1 (6 bases). The sample consisted of peripheral blood. The CDR3 spells CASSERGGGGNQPQHF. For the CDR3, the DNA is TGTGCCAGCAGCGAGCGGGGAGGGGGGGGCAATCAGCCCCAGCATTTT.